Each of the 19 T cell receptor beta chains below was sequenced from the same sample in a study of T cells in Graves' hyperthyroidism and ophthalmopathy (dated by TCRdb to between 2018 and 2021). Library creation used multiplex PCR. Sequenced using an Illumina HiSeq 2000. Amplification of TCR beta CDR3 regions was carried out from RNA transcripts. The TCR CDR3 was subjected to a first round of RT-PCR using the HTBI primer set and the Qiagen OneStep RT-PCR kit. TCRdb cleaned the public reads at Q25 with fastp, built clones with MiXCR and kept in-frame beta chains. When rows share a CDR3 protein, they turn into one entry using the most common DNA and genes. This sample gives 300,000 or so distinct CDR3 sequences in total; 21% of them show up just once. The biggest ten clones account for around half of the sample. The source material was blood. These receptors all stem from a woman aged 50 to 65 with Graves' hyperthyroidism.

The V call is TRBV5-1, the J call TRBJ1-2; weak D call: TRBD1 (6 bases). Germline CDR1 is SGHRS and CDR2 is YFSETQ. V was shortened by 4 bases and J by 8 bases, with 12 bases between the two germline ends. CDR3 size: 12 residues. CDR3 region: CASSSAGAGYTF. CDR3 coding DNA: TGCGCCAGCAGCAGTGCGGGGGCGGGCTACACCTTC.

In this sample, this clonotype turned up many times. The DNA for the CDR3 is TGTGCCAGCAGTTCTTCCCCGCTAGCGGGGAACCTTAGGGAGCAGTACTTC. Amino acids: CASSSSPLAGNLREQYF. The chain has TRBV28 and TRBJ2-7, with 9 bases fitting TRBD2. J gave up 7 bases and V 4 bases, and 17 bases lay outside the gene matches. Germline V CDR1 and CDR2: MDHEN, SYDVKM. CDR3 length: 17 amino acids.

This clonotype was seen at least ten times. The CDR3 DNA sequence: TGTGCCAGCAGTCGACAGGGGAGGTTCTACGAGCAGTACTTC. It yields the protein CASSRQGRFYEQYF. The rearrangement uses TRBV28 and TRBJ2-7; TRBD1 matches 8 bases. Germline V gives CDR1 MDHEN, CDR2 SYDVKM. This CDR3 is built from 14 residues. V lost 5 bases and J lost 3; bases outside the gene matches: 6. The full variable domain, its missing parts supplied by reference TRBV28 and TRBJ2-7, is DVKVTQSSRYLVKRTGEKVFLECVQDMDHENMFWYRQDPGLGLRLIYFSYDVKMKEKGDIPEGYSVSREKKERFSLILESASTNQTSMYLCASSRQGRFYEQYFGPGTRLTVT.

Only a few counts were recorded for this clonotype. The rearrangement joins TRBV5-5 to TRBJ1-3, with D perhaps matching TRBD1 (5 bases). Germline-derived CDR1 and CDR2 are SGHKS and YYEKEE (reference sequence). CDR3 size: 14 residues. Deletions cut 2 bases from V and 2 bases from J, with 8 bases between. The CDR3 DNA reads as TGTGCCAGCAGCTTTGGGACGGCTGGAAACACCATATATTTT. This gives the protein CASSFGTAGNTIYF.

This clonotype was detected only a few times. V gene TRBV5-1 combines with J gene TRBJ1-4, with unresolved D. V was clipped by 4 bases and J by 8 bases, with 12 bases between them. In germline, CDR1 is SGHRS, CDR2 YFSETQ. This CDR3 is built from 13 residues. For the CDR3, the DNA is TGCGCCAGCAGCCGCCTTGAAGGCGAAAAACTGTTTTTT. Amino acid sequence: CASSRLEGEKLFF.

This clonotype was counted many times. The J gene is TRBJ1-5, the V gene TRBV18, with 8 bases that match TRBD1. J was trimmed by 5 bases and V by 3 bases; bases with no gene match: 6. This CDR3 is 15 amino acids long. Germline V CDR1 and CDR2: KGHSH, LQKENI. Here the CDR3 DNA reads TGTGCCAGCTCACCGTACAGGGGGTTGGATCAGCCCCAGCATTTT. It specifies CASSPYRGLDQPQHF. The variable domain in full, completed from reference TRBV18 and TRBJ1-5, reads NAGVMQNPRHLVRRRGQEARLRCSPMKGHSHVYWYRQLPEEGLKFMVYLQKENIIDESGMPKERFSAEFPKEGPSILRIQQVVRGDSAAYFCASSPYRGLDQPQHFGDGTRLSIL.

This CDR3 reads CATSRDSAGKETQYF. CDR3 DNA sequence: TGTGCCACCAGCAGAGATTCTGCGGGGAAAGAGACCCAGTACTTC. The rearrangement links TRBV15 to TRBJ2-5; TRBD2 might be the D (6 bases). Germline V gene sequence: CDR1 LNHNV, CDR2 YYDKDF (reference sequence). Trimming shortened V by 0 bases and J by 3 bases, and 11 bases separated the two germline ends. This CDR3 is built from 15 residues.

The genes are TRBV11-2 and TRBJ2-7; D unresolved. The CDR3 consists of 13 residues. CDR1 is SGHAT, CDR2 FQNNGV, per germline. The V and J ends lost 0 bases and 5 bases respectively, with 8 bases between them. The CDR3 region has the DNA TGTGCCAGCAGCTTAGATCTTACGCACGAGCAGTACTTC. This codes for CASSLDLTHEQYF.

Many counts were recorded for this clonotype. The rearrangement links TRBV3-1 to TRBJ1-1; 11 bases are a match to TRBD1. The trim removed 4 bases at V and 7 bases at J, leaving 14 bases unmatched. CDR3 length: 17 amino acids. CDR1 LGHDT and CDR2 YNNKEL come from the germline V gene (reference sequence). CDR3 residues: CASSLPGRTGGGHEAFF. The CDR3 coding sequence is TGTGCCAGCAGCCTCCCGGGTAGGACAGGGGGCGGTCATGAAGCTTTCTTT.

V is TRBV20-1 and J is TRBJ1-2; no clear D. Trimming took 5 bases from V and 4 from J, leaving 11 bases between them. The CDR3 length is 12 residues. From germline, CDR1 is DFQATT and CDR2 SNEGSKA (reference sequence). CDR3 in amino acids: CSASMRSYGYTF. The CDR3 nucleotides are TGCAGTGCTTCTATGAGGAGCTATGGCTACACCTTC.

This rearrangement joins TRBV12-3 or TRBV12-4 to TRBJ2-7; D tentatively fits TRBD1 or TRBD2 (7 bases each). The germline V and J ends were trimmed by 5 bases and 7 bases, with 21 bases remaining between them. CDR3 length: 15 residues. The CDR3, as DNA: TGTGCCAGCAGTGATTCTAGCTGCCAGGGGGGGGAGCAGTACTTC. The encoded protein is CASSDSSCQGGEQYF.

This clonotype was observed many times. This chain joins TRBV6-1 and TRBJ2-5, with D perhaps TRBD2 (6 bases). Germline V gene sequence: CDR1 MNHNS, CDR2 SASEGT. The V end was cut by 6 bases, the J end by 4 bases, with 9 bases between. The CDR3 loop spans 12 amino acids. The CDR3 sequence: CASREGVETQYF. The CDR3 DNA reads TGTGCCAGCAGGGAGGGCGTAGAGACCCAGTACTTC.

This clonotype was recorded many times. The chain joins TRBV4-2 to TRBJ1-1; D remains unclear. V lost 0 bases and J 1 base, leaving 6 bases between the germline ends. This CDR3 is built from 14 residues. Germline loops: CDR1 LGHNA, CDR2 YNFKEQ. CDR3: CASSQDPQNTEAFF. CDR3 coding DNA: TGTGCCAGCAGCCAAGACCCCCAGAACACTGAAGCTTTCTTT.

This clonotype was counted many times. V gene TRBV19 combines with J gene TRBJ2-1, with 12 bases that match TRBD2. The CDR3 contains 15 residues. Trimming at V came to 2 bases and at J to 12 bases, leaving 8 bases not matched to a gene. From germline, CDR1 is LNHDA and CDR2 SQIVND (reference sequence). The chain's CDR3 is CASSIPTSGGTVQFF. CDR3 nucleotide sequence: TGTGCCAGTAGTATACCGACTAGCGGGGGCACGGTGCAGTTCTTC.

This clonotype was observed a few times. The DNA of the CDR3 is TGTGCCAGCAGTCCATCGCAGGGGTTCTGGACCTACGAGCAGTACTTC. Protein sequence: CASSPSQGFWTYEQYF. This chain uses TRBV28 with TRBJ2-7, with a possible D match to TRBD1 (6 bases). The CDR3 has 16 residues. CDR1 is MDHEN, CDR2 SYDVKM, per germline. Deletions cut 5 bases from V and 2 bases from J, with 19 bases between.

In DNA, the CDR3 is TGTGCCAGCAGTCCATTCGAGTCCTCCGGAAACACCATATATTTT. Translating it yields CASSPFESSGNTIYF. This rearrangement joins TRBV6-5 to TRBJ1-3; D gene unclear. Trimming shortened V by 5 bases and J by 4 bases, and 15 bases separated the two germline ends. Germline V gene sequence: CDR1 MNHEY, CDR2 SVGAGI. The CDR3 consists of 15 residues.

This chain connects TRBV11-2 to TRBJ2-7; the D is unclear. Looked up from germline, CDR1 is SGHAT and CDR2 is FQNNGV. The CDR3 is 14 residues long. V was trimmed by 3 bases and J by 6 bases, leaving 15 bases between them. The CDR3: CASSFKMVLGEQYF. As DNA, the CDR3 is TGTGCCAGCAGCTTTAAGATGGTTCTTGGCGAGCAGTACTTC. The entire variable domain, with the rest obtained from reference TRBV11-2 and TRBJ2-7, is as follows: EAGVAQSPRYKIIEKRQSVAFWCNPISGHATLYWYQQILGQGPKLLIQFQNNGVVDDSQLPKDRFSAERLKGVDSTLKIQPAKLEDSAVYLCASSFKMVLGEQYFGPGTRLTVT.

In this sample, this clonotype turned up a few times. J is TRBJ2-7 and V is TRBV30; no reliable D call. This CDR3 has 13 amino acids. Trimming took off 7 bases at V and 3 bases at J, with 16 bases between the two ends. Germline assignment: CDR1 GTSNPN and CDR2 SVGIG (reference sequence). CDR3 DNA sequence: TGTGCCTCAGAGGTCGGCGGACGCTACGAGCAGTACTTC. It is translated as CASEVGGRYEQYF. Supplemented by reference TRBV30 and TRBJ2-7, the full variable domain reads SQTIHQWPATLVQPVGSPLSLECTVEGTSNPNLYWYRQAAGRGLQLLFYSVGIGQISSEVPQNLSASRPQDRQFILSSKKLLLSDSGFYLCASEVGGRYEQYFGPGTRLTVT.

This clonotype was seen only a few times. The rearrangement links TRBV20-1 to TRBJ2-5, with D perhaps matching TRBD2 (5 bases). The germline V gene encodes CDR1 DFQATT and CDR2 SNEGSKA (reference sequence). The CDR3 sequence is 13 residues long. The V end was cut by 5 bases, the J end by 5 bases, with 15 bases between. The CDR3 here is CSAAGNAGETQYF. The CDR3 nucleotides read TGCAGTGCTGCCGGGAACGCCGGGGAGACCCAGTACTTC.